This T cell receptor beta chain comes out of a study of CD8 T cells in ankylosing spondylitis. With regard to this clonotype: The target antigen is unknown.

Quantitative 5'-RACE was performed with molecular barcodes, and it yielded the TCR beta libraries. TCRdb re-derived calls from the 5' RACE reads in MiXCR, one entry per CDR3 protein. The sample lists 500,000 to 550,000 distinct CDR3 sequences; 10% to 15% were seen once. This CDR3 spans 14 amino acids. V was shortened by 9 bases and J by 0 bases, with 13 bases between the two germline ends. Germline values: CDR1 SGHDT, CDR2 YYEEEE. Study-wide results and limits: Blood from ankylosing spondylitis patients appeared to carry a characteristic roughly 8-variant TCR beta motif. Matched ankylosing spondylitis synovial fluid reportedly showed significant enrichment of disease-linked clones.

The rearrangement links TRBV5-6 to TRBJ2-1; D call uncertain. This receptor was identified in a male donor with ankylosing spondylitis. Sequenced material: blood, either unsorted or a sorted T cell fraction (not recorded which). Here the CDR3 DNA reads TGTGCCACAACCCGCGGTAGCTCCTACAATGAGCAGTTCTTC. It specifies CATTRGSSYNEQFF.